This record looks at one T cell receptor beta chain sequence and its context. The sample originates from a study of blood T cell repertoires in COVID-19. The CDR3 has 14 residues. From germline, CDR1 is LNHDA and CDR2 SQIVND (reference sequence). The V and J ends lost 4 bases and 7 bases, in that order; junction bases with no gene match: 5. Using immunoSEQ multiplex PCR, the repertoire was profiled, and TCRdb retains in-frame clones only, with some absent. The repertoire includes 130,000 to 150,000 clones, 80% to 90% of them detected once, and approximately 9% sits in the top ten. The sample was peripheral blood. This chain links TRBV19 with TRBJ1-4; 8 nucleotides match TRBD1. This receptor was obtained from a woman aged 45-59 years with active or convalescent COVID-19. CDR3 sequence reads: CASSTWDRTEKLFF. Here the CDR3 DNA reads TGTGCCAGTAGTACCTGGGACAGGACTGAAAAACTGTTTTTT.